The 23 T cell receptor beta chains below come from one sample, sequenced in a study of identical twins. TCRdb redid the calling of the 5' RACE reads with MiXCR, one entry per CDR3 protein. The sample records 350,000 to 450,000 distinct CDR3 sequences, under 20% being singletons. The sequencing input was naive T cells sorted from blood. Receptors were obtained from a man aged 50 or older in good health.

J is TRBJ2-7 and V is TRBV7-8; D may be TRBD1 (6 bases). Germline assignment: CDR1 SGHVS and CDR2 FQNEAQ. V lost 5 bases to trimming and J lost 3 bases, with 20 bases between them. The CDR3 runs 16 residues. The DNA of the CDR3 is TGTGCCAGCAGCGGAGACCGAACAGGGCACTTCTACGAGCAGTACTTC. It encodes CASSGDRTGHFYEQYF.

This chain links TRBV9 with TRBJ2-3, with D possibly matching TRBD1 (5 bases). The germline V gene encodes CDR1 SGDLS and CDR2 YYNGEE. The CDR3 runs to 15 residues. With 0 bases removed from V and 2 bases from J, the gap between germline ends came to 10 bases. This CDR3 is CASSVALGDTDTQYF. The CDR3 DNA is TGTGCCAGCAGCGTAGCTCTAGGGGACACAGATACGCAGTATTTT.

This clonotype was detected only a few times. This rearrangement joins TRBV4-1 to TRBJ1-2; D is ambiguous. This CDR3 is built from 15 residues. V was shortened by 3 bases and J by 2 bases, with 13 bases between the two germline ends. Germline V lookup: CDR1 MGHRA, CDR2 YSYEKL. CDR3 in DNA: TGCGCCAGCAGCCAGCTGCGTGACGGAAACTATGGCTACACCTTC. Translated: CASSQLRDGNYGYTF.

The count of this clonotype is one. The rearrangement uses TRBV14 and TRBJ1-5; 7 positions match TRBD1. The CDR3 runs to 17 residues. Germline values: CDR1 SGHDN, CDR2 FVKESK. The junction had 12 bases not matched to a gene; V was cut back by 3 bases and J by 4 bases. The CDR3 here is CASSQTEYRDRNQPQHF. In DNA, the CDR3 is TGTGCCAGCAGCCAGACAGAGTACCGGGACAGAAATCAGCCCCAGCATTTT.

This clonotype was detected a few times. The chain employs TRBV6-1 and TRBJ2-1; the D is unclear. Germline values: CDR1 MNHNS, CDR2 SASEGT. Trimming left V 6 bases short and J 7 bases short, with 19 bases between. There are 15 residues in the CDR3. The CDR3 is CASRGLGLGLNEQFF. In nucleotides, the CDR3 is TGTGCCAGCAGAGGTCTAGGCCTAGGCCTTAATGAGCAGTTCTTC.

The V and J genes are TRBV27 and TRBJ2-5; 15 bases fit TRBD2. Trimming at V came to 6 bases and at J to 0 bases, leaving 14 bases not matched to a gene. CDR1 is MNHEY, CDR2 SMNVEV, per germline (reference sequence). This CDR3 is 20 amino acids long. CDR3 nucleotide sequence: TGTGCCAGCAGGCCCCCCAGGGGACTAGCGGGGGGACTGAACCAAGAGACCCAGTACTTC. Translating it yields CASRPPRGLAGGLNQETQYF.

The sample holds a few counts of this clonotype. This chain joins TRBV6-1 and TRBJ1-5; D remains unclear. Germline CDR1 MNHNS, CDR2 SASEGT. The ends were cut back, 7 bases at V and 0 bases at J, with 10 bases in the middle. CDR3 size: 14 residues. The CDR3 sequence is CASKQGISNQPQHF. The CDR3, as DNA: TGTGCCAGCAAGCAAGGGATTAGCAATCAGCCCCAGCATTTT.

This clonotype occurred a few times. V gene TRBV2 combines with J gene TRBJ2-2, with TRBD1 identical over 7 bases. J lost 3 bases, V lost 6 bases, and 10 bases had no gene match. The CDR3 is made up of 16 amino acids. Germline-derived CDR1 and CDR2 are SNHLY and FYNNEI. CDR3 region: CASSAGTESYTGELFF. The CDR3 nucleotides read TGTGCCAGCAGCGCCGGGACAGAGAGTTACACCGGGGAGCTGTTTTTT.

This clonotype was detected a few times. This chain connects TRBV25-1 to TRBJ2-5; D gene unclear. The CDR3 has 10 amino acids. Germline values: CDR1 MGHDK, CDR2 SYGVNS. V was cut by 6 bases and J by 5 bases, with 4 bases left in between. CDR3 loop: CASSSETQYF. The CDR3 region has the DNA TGTGCCAGCAGCTCGGAGACCCAGTACTTC. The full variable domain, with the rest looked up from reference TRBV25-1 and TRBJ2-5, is EADIYQTPRYLVIGTGKKITLECSQTMGHDKMYWYQQDPGMELHLIHYSYGVNSTEKGDLSSESTVSRIRTEHFPLTLESARPSHTSQYLCASSSETQYFGPGTRLLVL.

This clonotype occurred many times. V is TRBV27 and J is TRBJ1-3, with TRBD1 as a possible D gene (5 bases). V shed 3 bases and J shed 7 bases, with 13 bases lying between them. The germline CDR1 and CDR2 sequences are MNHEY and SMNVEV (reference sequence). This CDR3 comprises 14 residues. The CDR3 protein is CASSFSGQLNTIYF. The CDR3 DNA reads TGTGCCAGCAGTTTTTCAGGGCAGCTGAACACCATATATTTT.

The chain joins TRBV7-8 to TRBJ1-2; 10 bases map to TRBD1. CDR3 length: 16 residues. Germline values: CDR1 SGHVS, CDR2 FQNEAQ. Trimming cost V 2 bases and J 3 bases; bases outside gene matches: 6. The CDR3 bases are TGTGCCAGCAGCTTACCCGGACAGGGGGGACACTATGGCTACACCTTC. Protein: CASSLPGQGGHYGYTF.

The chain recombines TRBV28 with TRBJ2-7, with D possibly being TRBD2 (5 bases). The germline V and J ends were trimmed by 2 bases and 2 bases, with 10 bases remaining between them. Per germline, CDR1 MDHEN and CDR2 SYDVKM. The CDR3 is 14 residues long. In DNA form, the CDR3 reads TGTGCCAGCAGTTTACCCCGGGGAACCTACGAGCAGTACTTC. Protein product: CASSLPRGTYEQYF. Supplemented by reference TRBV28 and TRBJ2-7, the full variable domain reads DVKVTQSSRYLVKRTGEKVFLECVQDMDHENMFWYRQDPGLGLRLIYFSYDVKMKEKGDIPEGYSVSREKKERFSLILESASTNQTSMYLCASSLPRGTYEQYFGPGTRLTVT.

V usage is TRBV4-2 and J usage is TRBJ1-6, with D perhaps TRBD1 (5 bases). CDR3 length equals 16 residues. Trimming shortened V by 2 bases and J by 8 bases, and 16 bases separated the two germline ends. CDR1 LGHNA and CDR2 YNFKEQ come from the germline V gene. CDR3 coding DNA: TGTGCCAGCAGCCAACCAGGGAAGGATAAGGATTCACCCCTCCACTTT. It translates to CASSQPGKDKDSPLHF.

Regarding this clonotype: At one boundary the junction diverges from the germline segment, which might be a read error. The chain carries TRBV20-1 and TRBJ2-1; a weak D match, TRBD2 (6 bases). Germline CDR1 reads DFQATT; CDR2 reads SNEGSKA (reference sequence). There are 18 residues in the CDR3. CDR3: CSASSLARGSGSCNEQFF. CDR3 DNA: TGCAGTGCTAGCTCGTTAGCCCGGGGGAGTGGGTCCTGCAATGAGCAGTTCTTC.

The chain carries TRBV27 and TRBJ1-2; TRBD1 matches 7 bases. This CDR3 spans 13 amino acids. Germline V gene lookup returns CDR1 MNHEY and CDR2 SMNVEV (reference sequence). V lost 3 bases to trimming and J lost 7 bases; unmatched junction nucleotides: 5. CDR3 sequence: CASSFWDSSGYTF. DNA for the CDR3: TGTGCCAGCAGTTTTTGGGACAGCTCTGGCTACACCTTC.

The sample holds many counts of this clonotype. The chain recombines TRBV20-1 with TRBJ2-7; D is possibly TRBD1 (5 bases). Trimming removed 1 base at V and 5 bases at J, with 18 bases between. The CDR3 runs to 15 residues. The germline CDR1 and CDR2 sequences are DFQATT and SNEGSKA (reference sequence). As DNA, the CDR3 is TGCAGTGCTAGAGTTCTGGGGCAGGGATCAGACGAGCAGTACTTC. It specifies CSARVLGQGSDEQYF.

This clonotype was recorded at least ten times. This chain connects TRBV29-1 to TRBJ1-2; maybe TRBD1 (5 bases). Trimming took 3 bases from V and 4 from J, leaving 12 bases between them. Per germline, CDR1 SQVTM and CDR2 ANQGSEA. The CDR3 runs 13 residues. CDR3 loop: CSVEKTGSYGYTF. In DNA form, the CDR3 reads TGCAGCGTTGAGAAAACAGGATCCTATGGCTACACCTTC.

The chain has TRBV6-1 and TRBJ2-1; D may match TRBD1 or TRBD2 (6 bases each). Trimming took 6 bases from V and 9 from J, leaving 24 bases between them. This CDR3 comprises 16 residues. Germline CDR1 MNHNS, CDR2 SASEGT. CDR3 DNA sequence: TGTGCCAGCAGCGCAGAAAGGCGGGGACAAGGCGGTGAGCAGTTCTTC. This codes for CASSAERRGQGGEQFF.

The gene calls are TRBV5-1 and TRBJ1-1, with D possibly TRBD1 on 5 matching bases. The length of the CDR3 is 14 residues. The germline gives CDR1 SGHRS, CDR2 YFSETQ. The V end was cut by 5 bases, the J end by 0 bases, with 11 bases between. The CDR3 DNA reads TGCGCCAGCAGTCCAGGACATTTGAACACTGAAGCTTTCTTT. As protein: CASSPGHLNTEAFF.

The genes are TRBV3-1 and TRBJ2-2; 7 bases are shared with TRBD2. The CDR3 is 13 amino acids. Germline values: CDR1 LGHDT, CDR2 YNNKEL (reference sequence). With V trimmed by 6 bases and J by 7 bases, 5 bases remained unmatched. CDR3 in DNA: TGTGCCAGCAGGGGAGGGACCGGCGGGGAGCTGTTTTTT. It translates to CASRGGTGGELFF.

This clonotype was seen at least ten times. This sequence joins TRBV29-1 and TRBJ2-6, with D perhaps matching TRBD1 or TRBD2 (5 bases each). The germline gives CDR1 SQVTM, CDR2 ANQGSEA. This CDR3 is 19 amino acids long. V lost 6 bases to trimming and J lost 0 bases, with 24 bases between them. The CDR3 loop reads CSVLIRDGRRDSGANVLTF. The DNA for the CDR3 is TGCAGCGTCCTAATCCGGGACGGACGACGTGACTCTGGGGCCAACGTCCTGACTTTC.

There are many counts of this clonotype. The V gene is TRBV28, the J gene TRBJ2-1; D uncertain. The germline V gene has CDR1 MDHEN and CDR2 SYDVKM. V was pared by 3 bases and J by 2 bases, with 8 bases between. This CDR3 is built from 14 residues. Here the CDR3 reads CASSFVDPYNEQFF. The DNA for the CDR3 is TGTGCCAGCAGTTTCGTTGACCCCTACAATGAGCAGTTCTTC.

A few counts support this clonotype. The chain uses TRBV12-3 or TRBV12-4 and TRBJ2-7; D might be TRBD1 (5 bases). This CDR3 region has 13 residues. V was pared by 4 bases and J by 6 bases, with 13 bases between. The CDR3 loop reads CASSYKGWSEQYF. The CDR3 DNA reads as TGTGCCAGCAGTTACAAGGGGTGGAGCGAGCAGTACTTC.